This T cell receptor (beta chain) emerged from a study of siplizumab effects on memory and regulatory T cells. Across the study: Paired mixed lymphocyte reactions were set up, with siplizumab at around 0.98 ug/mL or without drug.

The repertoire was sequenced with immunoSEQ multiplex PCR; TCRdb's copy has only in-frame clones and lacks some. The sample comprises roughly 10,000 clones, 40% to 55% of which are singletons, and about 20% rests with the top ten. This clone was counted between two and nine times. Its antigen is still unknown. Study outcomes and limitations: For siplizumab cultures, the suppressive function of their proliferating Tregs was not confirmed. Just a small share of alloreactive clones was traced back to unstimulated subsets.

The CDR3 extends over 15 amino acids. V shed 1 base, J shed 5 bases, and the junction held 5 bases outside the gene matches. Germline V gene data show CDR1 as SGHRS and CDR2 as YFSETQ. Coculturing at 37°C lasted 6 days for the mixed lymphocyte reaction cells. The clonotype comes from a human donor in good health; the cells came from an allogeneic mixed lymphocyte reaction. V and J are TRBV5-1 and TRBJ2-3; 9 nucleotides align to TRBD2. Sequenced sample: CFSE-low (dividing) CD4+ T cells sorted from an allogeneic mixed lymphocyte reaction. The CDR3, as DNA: TGCGCCAGCAGCTTGCCTAGCGGGATGGGAGATACGCAGTATTTT. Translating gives CASSLPSGMGDTQYF.